A single sample gave rise to the 24 T cell receptor beta chains below, sequenced in a study of T cell repertoires in cytomegalovirus infection. TCRdb re-called the reads through MiXCR, storing one row per CDR3 protein. There are 310,000 or so distinct CDR3 sequences in the sample; about a tenth occur only once, and around 2.5% lies in the top ten. Sequencing input: PBMCs. The source is a human donor in good health (CMV status not recorded). Some clones in this sample may be carry-over from other donors' samples.

This clonotype was recorded at least ten times. This chain connects TRBV29-1 to TRBJ2-7; no clear D gene. The CDR3 is 11 amino acids. Trimming removed 4 bases from V and 3 bases from J, with 7 bases in between. The germline gives CDR1 SQVTM, CDR2 ANQGSEA. CDR3 amino acids: CSVGQDYEQYF. For the CDR3, the DNA is TGCAGCGTTGGACAAGACTACGAGCAGTACTTC.

This clonotype has a handful of counts. The CDR3 region has the DNA TGCAGCTGCCGACAGACGAACACTGAAGCTTTCTTT. Translation: CSCRQTNTEAFF. This sequence joins TRBV29-1 and TRBJ1-1; D is possibly TRBD1 (5 bases). The CDR3 length is 12 residues. The germline CDR1 and CDR2 sequences are SQVTM and ANQGSEA. Trimming pared 8 bases from V and 1 base from J, leaving 11 bases between. The variable domain in full, with the rest retrieved from reference TRBV29-1 and TRBJ1-1, is SAVISQKPSRDICQRGTSLTIQCQVDSQVTMMFWYRQQPGQSLTLIATANQGSEATYESGFVIDKFPISRPNLTFSTLTVSNMSPEDSSIYLCSCRQTNTEAFFGQGTRLTVV.

This clonotype was detected many times. The rearrangement links TRBV2 to TRBJ2-1; 8 nucleotides match TRBD2. CDR1 and CDR2 from the germline V gene are SNHLY and FYNNEI. V shed 6 bases and J 8 bases; nucleotides not matched to a gene: 6. CDR3 length: 13 residues. CDR3 sequence: CASSYPGLDEQFF. Here the CDR3 DNA reads TGTGCCAGCAGCTACCCGGGACTAGATGAGCAGTTCTTC.

This clonotype was seen repeatedly, ten times or more. The chain is built from TRBV7-2 and TRBJ2-5, with TRBD2 identical over 8 bases. This CDR3 is 16 amino acids long. From germline, CDR1 is SGHTA and CDR2 FQGNSA. With V trimmed by 8 bases and J by 4 bases, 15 bases remained unmatched. DNA of the CDR3: TGTGCCAGCCCCAAAGCTAGCGGGCAAATAGGAGAGACCCAGTACTTC. Translated: CASPKASGQIGETQYF.

The chain has TRBV9 and TRBJ2-5; no clear D. Trimming shortened V by 3 bases and J by 2 bases, and 11 bases separated the two germline ends. The CDR3 runs to 14 residues. Germline-derived CDR1 and CDR2 are SGDLS and YYNGEE. This chain's CDR3 is CASSEAGLQETQYF. DNA for the CDR3: TGTGCCAGCAGCGAAGCAGGCCTACAAGAGACCCAGTACTTC.

The chain recombines TRBV4-1 with TRBJ1-5, with D perhaps matching TRBD1 (6 bases). The length of the CDR3 is 15 residues. Germline loops: CDR1 MGHRA, CDR2 YSYEKL. V was cut by 3 bases and J by 3 bases, with 12 bases left in between. In DNA, the CDR3 is TGCGCCAGCAGCCAGTCAGGGGATGCCAATCAGCCCCAGCATTTT. Its translation: CASSQSGDANQPQHF.

A few counts support this clonotype. This chain joins TRBV4-1 and TRBJ2-1, with D hard to call. V shed 4 bases and J shed 0 bases, with 13 bases lying between them. Germline V gene sequence: CDR1 MGHRA, CDR2 YSYEKL. The CDR3 spans 16 residues. For the CDR3, the DNA is TGCGCCAGCAGCCGAGTCTGGCAGAGCTCCTACAATGAGCAGTTCTTC. Residues: CASSRVWQSSYNEQFF.

This clonotype was seen a handful of times. The chain employs TRBV6-2 or TRBV6-3 and TRBJ2-1; tentatively, D is TRBD1 (6 bases). Germline lookup yields CDR1 MNHEY and CDR2 SVGEGT. This CDR3 spans 13 amino acids. V was trimmed by 2 bases and J by 7 bases, leaving 9 bases between them. The CDR3 DNA reads as TGTGCCAGCAGTTACACAGGGCGAAATGAGCAGTTCTTC. Amino acid sequence: CASSYTGRNEQFF.

There are a few counts of this clonotype. This chain uses TRBV12-3 or TRBV12-4 with TRBJ1-5; D gene unclear. The CDR3 spans 16 residues. The germline V and J ends were trimmed by 5 bases and 10 bases, with 24 bases remaining between them. This chain's CDR3 is CASSPWSRAWKVPQHF. CDR3 DNA: TGTGCCAGCAGTCCCTGGTCGAGGGCCTGGAAAGTACCCCAGCATTTT.

This clonotype has at least ten counts. The V call is TRBV20-1, the J call TRBJ2-5; 9 bases are a match to TRBD2. Germline CDR1 reads DFQATT; CDR2 reads SNEGSKA (reference sequence). The J segment lost 4 bases and the V segment lost 6 bases, leaving 6 bases of the junction unmatched. The CDR3 has 13 residues. The CDR3 DNA is TGCAGTGCACATAGCGGGGGCGGAGAGACCCAGTACTTC. Its protein is CSAHSGGGETQYF.

This clonotype was observed at least ten times. The gene calls are TRBV29-1 and TRBJ2-1; D not certain. V was pared by 8 bases and J by 5 bases, with 10 bases between. The CDR3 is 11 residues long. Per germline, CDR1 SQVTM and CDR2 ANQGSEA. In DNA form, the CDR3 reads TGCAGCATGGCCACGAACAATGAGCAGTTCTTC. This codes for CSMATNNEQFF.

This clonotype has ten or more counts. The chain is built from TRBV7-8 and TRBJ2-3; 8 bases match TRBD2. The junction had 5 bases not matched to a gene; V was cut back by 5 bases and J by 4 bases. The CDR3 length is 14 residues. The germline V gene has CDR1 SGHVS and CDR2 FQNEAQ. The CDR3 reads CASSPGRAPDTQYF. The DNA for the CDR3 is TGTGCCAGCAGCCCCGGGAGGGCCCCAGATACGCAGTATTTT.

This clonotype was counted at least ten times. The rearrangement joins TRBV4-2 to TRBJ2-6; TRBD1 agrees at 7 bases. With V trimmed by 0 bases and J by 1 base, 12 bases remained unmatched. This CDR3 is built from 20 residues. Germline assignment: CDR1 LGHNA and CDR2 YNFKEQ. The CDR3 nucleotides are TGTGCCAGCAGCCAAGAAAGGGGACAGCTTTACTATTCTGGGGCCAACGTCCTGACTTTC. Its translation is CASSQERGQLYYSGANVLTF.

The chain links TRBV28 to TRBJ1-4, with D possibly being TRBD1 (5 bases). From germline, CDR1 is MDHEN and CDR2 SYDVKM. This CDR3 has 15 amino acids. V shed 1 base and J shed 8 bases, with 14 bases lying between them. The CDR3 DNA reads as TGTGCCAGCAGTTTATTAGGGCAGGGTCCGGAAAAACTGTTTTTT. It specifies CASSLLGQGPEKLFF.

Comments on this clonotype: This may stem from a read error, because a much larger clone lies one nucleotide away. The final CDR3 position lacks the conserved phenylalanine or tryptophan, pointing to a likely read error. V usage is TRBV12-3 or TRBV12-4 and J usage is TRBJ1-1; 7 nucleotides line up with TRBD1. The CDR3 runs 15 residues. V was pared by 4 bases and J by 0 bases, with 5 bases of the junction left unmatched. The CDR3 here is CASSYNDRVNTEAFL. The DNA of the CDR3 is TGTGCCAGCAGTTATAACGACAGGGTGAACACTGAAGCTTTCTTA.

The chain is built from TRBV10-2 and TRBJ1-5; perhaps TRBD1 as D (5 bases). This CDR3 contains 19 residues. CDR1 and CDR2 from the germline V gene are WSHSY and SAAADI. The germline V and J ends were trimmed by 3 bases and 1 base, with 22 bases remaining between them. The CDR3 here is CASSDSSPVGTVSNQPQHF. CDR3 in DNA: TGCGCCAGCAGTGATTCTTCCCCGGTCGGGACGGTAAGCAATCAGCCCCAGCATTTT.

This clonotype appeared many times. The CDR3 is CASGFNYEQYF. CDR3 in DNA: TGTGCTAGTGGTTTCAACTACGAGCAGTACTTC. This chain links TRBV12-5 with TRBJ2-7; no clear D. Germline V lookup: CDR1 LGHNT, CDR2 FRNRAP. This CDR3 has 11 residues. V was pared by 3 bases and J by 3 bases, with 3 bases between.

This sequence joins TRBV19 and TRBJ1-5; no definite D call. The CDR3 sequence is 12 residues long. Germline assignment: CDR1 LNHDA and CDR2 SQIVND (reference sequence). Trimming took 5 bases from V and 7 from J, leaving 9 bases between them. The CDR3 spells CASSAGFQPQHF. Written as DNA, the CDR3 is TGTGCCAGTAGTGCGGGGTTCCAGCCCCAGCATTTT.

This clonotype was counted many times. The rearrangement joins TRBV29-1 to TRBJ1-3; D is unresolved. Germline CDR1 SQVTM, CDR2 ANQGSEA. The V end lost 3 bases, the J end lost 0 bases, and 12 bases lay between the germline ends. This CDR3 spans 15 amino acids. The CDR3 DNA is TGCAGCGTTGAGGTTGTGGCCTACTCTGGAAACACCATATATTTT. Protein product: CSVEVVAYSGNTIYF.

The chain couples TRBV28 to TRBJ2-5, with D possibly TRBD1 on 6 matching bases. CDR1 is MDHEN and CDR2 is SYDVKM in the germline V gene. The CDR3 covers 13 residues. With 9 bases removed from V and 1 base from J, the gap between germline ends came to 12 bases. In DNA, the CDR3 is TGTGCCAGTGGGACAAACCCCCAAGAGACCCAGTACTTC. It specifies CASGTNPQETQYF.

This clonotype was counted at least ten times. The chain couples TRBV7-2 to TRBJ2-7, with D possibly being TRBD1 or TRBD2 (6 bases each). Trimming left V 7 bases short and J 3 bases short, with 22 bases between. Germline CDR1 SGHTA, CDR2 FQGNSA. This CDR3 is built from 16 residues. The CDR3 protein is CASTQGIDGRHYEQYF. Here the CDR3 DNA reads TGTGCCAGCACCCAGGGGATTGACGGGAGACACTACGAGCAGTACTTC.

This clonotype has more than one count but fewer than ten. The chain joins TRBV25-1 to TRBJ1-6, with D maybe TRBD1 (5 bases). CDR1 is MGHDK, CDR2 SYGVNS, per germline. Trimming pared 6 bases from V and 7 bases from J, leaving 13 bases between. The length of the CDR3 is 14 residues. DNA for the CDR3: TGTGCCAGCAGCCCCCGGGGGTTCAATTCACCCCTCCACTTT. Translation gives CASSPRGFNSPLHF.

This clonotype was observed at least ten times. The V and J genes are TRBV29-1 and TRBJ1-2, with D possibly matching TRBD1 (5 bases). The CDR3 is made up of 15 amino acids. V was shortened by 0 bases and J by 2 bases, with 13 bases between the two germline ends. Germline V gene data show CDR1 as SQVTM and CDR2 as ANQGSEA. The CDR3 loop reads CSVEDGGVVNYGYTF. The CDR3 DNA sequence: TGCAGCGTTGAAGATGGGGGGGTTGTGAACTATGGCTACACCTTC.

Many counts were recorded for this clonotype. The CDR3 spells CASSLIAQVNYGYTF. CDR3 bases: TGTGCCAGCAGCTTAATTGCGCAGGTTAACTATGGCTACACCTTC. J is TRBJ1-2 and V is TRBV7-9, with no clear D. This CDR3 contains 15 residues. V was pared by 2 bases and J by 1 base, with 11 bases between. Germline V CDR1 and CDR2: SEHNR, FQNEAQ (reference sequence).